These 5 T cell receptor beta chains were all obtained from the same sample, sequenced in a study of PD-1 blockade in classical Hodgkin lymphoma. Repertoires were generated with immunoSEQ multiplex PCR, while TCRdb's copy carries only in-frame clones and drops some. The table includes roughly 140,000 clones, nearly 80% detected once. Every one of the patients relapsed after autologous stem cell transplantation (brentuximab vedotin exposure was variable). Source: peripheral blood mononuclear cells (PBMCs), taken before the second cycle of nivolumab. All receptors come from a human donor with classical Hodgkin lymphoma.

The rearrangement links TRBV25-1 to TRBJ1-2, with TRBD1 as a possible D gene (5 bases). CDR1 and CDR2 (germline): MGHDK, SYGVNS. This CDR3 comprises 13 residues. V dropped 5 bases and J dropped 8 bases, with 15 bases sitting between them. The CDR3 DNA is TGTGCCAGCAGTCCACTCGGGGGAGGAGGCTACACCTTC. The encoded protein is CASSPLGGGGYTF.

The rearrangement joins TRBV6-5 to TRBJ2-3, with D hard to call. The V and J ends lost 6 bases and 4 bases respectively, with 11 bases between them. There are 13 residues in the CDR3. The germline CDR1 and CDR2 sequences are MNHEY and SVGAGI. The CDR3: CASSAWLADTQYF. The DNA of the CDR3 is TGTGCCAGCAGCGCCTGGTTGGCAGATACGCAGTATTTT.

This clone showed up just once. The chain combines TRBV27 with TRBJ1-5; D is undetermined. Germline lookup yields CDR1 MNHEY and CDR2 SMNVEV (reference sequence). The V gene lost 3 bases and the J gene lost 7 bases, with 10 bases spanning the gap. The CDR3 totals 13 residues. The CDR3 DNA sequence: TGTGCCAGCAGTTTTGAGGTTTGGCAGCCCCAGCATTTT. Protein: CASSFEVWQPQHF.

This chain uses TRBV19 with TRBJ1-5; TRBD1 is a possible D gene (5 bases). Trimming removed 3 bases at V and 0 bases at J, with 9 bases between. CDR3 length: 15 amino acids. Germline V gives CDR1 LNHDA, CDR2 SQIVND (reference sequence). In DNA form, the CDR3 reads TGTGCCAGTAGTATGGGGGGATATAGCAATCAGCCCCAGCATTTT. It yields the protein CASSMGGYSNQPQHF.

The V gene is TRBV14, the J gene TRBJ2-1; D perhaps matches TRBD2 (5 bases). V shed 0 bases and J shed 6 bases, with 18 bases lying between them. The germline gives CDR1 SGHDN, CDR2 FVKESK. The CDR3 sequence is 17 residues long. This CDR3 is CASSQDQAEVFINEQFF. The CDR3 nucleotides read TGTGCCAGCAGCCAAGACCAAGCGGAGGTCTTTATCAATGAGCAGTTCTTC.